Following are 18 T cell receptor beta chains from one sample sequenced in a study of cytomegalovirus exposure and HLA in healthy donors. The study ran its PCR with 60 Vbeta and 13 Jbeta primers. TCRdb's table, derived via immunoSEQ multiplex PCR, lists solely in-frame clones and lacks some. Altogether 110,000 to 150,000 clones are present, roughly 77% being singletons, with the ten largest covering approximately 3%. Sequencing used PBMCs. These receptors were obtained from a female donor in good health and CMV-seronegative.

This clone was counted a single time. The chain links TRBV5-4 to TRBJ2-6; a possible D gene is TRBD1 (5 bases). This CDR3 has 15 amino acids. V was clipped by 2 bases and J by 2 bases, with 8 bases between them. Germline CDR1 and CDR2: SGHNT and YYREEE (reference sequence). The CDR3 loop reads CASSFWGPGANVLTF. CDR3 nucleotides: TGTGCCAGCAGCTTTTGGGGCCCTGGGGCCAACGTCCTGACTTTC. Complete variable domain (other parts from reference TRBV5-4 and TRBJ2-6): ETGVTQSPTHLIKTRGQQVTLRCSSQSGHNTVSWYQQALGQGPQFIFQYYREEENGRGNFPPRFSGLQFPNYSSELNVNALELDDSALYLCASSFWGPGANVLTFGAGSRLTVL.

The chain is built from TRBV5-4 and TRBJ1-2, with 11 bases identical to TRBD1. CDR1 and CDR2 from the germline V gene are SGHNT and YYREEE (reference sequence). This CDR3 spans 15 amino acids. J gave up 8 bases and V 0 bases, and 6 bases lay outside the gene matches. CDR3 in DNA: TGTGCCAGCAGCTTGGTTGGACAGGGGGCTAGGGGCTACACCTTC. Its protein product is CASSLVGQGARGYTF.

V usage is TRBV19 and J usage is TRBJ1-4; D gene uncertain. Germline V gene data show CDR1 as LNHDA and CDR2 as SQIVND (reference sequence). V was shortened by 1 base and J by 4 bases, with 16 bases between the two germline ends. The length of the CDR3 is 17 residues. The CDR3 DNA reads TGTGCCAGTAGTATAGTATTCTCGGCGGAGCTTAATGAAAAACTGTTTTTT. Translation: CASSIVFSAELNEKLFF.

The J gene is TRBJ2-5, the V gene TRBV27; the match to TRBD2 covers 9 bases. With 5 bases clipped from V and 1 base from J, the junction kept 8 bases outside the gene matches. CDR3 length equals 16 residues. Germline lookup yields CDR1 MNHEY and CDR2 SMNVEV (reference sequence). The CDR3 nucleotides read TGTGCCAGCAGTCCTTCTAGCGGGACCCTCCAAGAGACCCAGTACTTC. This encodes CASSPSSGTLQETQYF.

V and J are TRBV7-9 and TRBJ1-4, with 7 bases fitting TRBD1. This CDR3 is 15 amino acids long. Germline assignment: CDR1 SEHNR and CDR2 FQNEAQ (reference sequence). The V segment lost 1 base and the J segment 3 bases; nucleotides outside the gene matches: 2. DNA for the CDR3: TGTGCCAGCAGCTTAGACAGGGGATCTAATGAAAAACTGTTTTTT. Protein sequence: CASSLDRGSNEKLFF.

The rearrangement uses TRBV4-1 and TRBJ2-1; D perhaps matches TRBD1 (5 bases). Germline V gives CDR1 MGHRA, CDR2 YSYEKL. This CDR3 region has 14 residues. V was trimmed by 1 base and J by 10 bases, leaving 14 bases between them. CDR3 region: CASSQAFIRTEQFF. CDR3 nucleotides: TGCGCCAGCAGCCAAGCGTTTATTAGGACAGAGCAGTTCTTC.

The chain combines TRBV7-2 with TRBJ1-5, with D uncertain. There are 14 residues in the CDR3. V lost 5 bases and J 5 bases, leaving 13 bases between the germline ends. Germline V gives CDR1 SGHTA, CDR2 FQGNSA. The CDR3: CASSPRSRDQPQHF. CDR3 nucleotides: TGTGCCAGCAGCCCAAGATCTCGGGATCAGCCCCAGCATTTT.

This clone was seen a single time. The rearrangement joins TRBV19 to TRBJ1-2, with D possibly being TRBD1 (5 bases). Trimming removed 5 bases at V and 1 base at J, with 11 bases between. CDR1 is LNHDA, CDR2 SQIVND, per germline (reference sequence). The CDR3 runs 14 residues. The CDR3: CASSRDSLNYGYTF. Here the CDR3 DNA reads TGTGCCAGTAGTCGCGACAGCCTTAACTATGGCTACACCTTC.

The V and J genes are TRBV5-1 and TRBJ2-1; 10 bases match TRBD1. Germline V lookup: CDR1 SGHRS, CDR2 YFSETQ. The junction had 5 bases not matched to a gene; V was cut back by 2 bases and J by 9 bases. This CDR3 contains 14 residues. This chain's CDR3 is CASSFQGQGSEQFF. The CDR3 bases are TGCGCCAGCAGCTTTCAGGGACAGGGGAGTGAGCAGTTCTTC.

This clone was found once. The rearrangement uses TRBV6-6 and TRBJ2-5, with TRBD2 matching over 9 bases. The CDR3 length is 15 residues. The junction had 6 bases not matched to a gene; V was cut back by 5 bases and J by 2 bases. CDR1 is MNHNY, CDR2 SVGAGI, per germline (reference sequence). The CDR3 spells CASSRLREGQETQYF. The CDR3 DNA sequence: TGTGCCAGCAGTAGGCTGCGGGAGGGGCAAGAGACCCAGTACTTC.

The CDR3 spells CASSALEDTQYF. DNA for the CDR3: TGTGCCAGCAGTGCCCTGGAGGATACGCAGTATTTT. This sequence joins TRBV6-5 and TRBJ2-3; D is unclear. Germline lookup yields CDR1 MNHEY and CDR2 SVGAGI. CDR3 length: 12 amino acids. V shed 5 bases and J shed 6 bases, with 9 bases lying between them.

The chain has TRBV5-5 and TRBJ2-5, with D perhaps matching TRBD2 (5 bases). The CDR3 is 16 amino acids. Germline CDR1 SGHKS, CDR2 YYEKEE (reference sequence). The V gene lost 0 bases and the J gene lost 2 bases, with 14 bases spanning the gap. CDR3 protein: CASSLGTDWGQETQYF. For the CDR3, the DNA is TGTGCCAGCAGCTTGGGGACGGACTGGGGTCAAGAGACCCAGTACTTC.

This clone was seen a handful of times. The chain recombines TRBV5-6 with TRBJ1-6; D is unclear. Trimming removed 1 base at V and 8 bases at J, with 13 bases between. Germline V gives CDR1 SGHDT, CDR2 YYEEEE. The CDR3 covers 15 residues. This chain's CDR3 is CASSLLRVRYSPLHF. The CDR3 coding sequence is TGTGCCAGCAGCTTGTTGCGGGTTAGATATTCACCCCTCCACTTT.

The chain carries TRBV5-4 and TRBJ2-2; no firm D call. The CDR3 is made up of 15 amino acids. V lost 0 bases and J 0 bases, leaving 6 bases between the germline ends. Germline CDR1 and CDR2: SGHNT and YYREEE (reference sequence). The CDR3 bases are TGTGCCAGCAGCTTGGCTAAGACGAACACCGGGGAGCTGTTTTTT. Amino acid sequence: CASSLAKTNTGELFF.

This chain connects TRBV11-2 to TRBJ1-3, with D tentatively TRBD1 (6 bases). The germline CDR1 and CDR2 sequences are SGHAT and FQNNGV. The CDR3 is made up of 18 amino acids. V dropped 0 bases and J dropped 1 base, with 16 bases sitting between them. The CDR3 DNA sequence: TGTGCCAGCAGCTTAGATGAGAGGGGGGGCGCTTCTGGAAACACCATATATTTT. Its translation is CASSLDERGGASGNTIYF.

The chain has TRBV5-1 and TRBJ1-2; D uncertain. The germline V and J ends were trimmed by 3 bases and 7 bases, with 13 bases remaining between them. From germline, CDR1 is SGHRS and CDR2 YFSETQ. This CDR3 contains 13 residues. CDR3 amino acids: CASSSGWGGGYTF. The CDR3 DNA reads TGCGCCAGCAGCTCGGGGTGGGGTGGTGGCTACACCTTC.

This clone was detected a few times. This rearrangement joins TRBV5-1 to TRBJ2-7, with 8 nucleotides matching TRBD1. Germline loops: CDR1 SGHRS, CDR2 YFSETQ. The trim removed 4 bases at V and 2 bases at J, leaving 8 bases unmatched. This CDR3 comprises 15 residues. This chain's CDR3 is CASSPDRGRPYEQYF. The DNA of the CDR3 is TGCGCCAGCAGCCCCGACAGGGGACGACCCTACGAGCAGTACTTC.

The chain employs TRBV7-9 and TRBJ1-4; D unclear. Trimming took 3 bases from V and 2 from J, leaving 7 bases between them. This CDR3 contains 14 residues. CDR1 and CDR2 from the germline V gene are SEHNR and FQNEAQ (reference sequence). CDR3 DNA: TGTGCCAGCAGCTTTGCAGGCACTAATGAAAAACTGTTTTTT. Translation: CASSFAGTNEKLFF.